This is a list of T cell receptor beta chains from one sample in a study of T cell clones after liver transplantation. Assay: immunoSEQ multiplex PCR; the TCRdb copy retains only in-frame clones and omits some. The top ten clones hold roughly 2.8% of a sample with some 60,000 clones, 70% of them seen once. The sample in question was CD4+ T cells from blood, obtained at the roughly 16-month timepoint. Source of these receptors: a human patient who received a liver transplant. The T cells may partly be graft donor cells. The CDR3 runs from the conserved cysteine through the conserved F or W. The order of the fields is clone size, V gene, J gene, D gene, CDR3 protein, CDR3 DNA. The D gene is left open where the match is weak. Clone size is shown for a subset of rows, as once, few, many or a class of expanded clone.

clone size: few; V gene: TRBV9; J gene: TRBJ2-5; D gene: TRBD2; CDR3 protein: CASSAGSGARQETQYF; CDR3 DNA: TGTGCCAGCAGCGCGGGTAGCGGGGCCCGACAAGAGACCCAGTACTTC
clone size: few; V gene: TRBV19; J gene: TRBJ1-1; D gene: .; CDR3 protein: CASSQNRNTEAFF; CDR3 DNA: TGTGCCAGTAGTCAAAATCGGAACACTGAAGCTTTCTTT
clone size: .; V gene: TRBV19; J gene: TRBJ1-2; D gene: .; CDR3 protein: CASSPYVGEAGYTF; CDR3 DNA: TGTGCCAGTAGTCCTTATGTAGGGGAGGCTGGCTACACCTTC
clone size: .; V gene: TRBV6-1; J gene: TRBJ1-1; D gene: TRBD1; CDR3 protein: CASSPTGGGTEAFF; CDR3 DNA: TGTGCCAGCAGTCCGACAGGGGGTGGCACTGAAGCTTTCTTT
clone size: .; V gene: TRBV27; J gene: TRBJ1-2; D gene: .; CDR3 protein: CASSEGGNSGYTF; CDR3 DNA: TGTGCCAGCAGCGAAGGGGGGAACTCGGGCTACACCTTC
clone size: .; V gene: TRBV5-6; J gene: TRBJ2-7; D gene: .; CDR3 protein: CASSSPQGREQYF; CDR3 DNA: TGTGCCAGCAGCTCCCCACAGGGACGTGAGCAGTACTTC
clone size: .; V gene: TRBV7-2; J gene: TRBJ1-5; D gene: .; CDR3 protein: CASSPGWGSNQPQHF; CDR3 DNA: TGTGCCAGCAGCCCCGGCTGGGGGAGCAATCAGCCCCAGCATTTT
clone size: .; V gene: TRBV6-6; J gene: TRBJ1-2; D gene: .; CDR3 protein: CASSPGAGGSGYTF; CDR3 DNA: TGTGCCAGCAGCCCCGGGGCCGGAGGGTCTGGCTACACCTTC
clone size: .; V gene: TRBV6-1; J gene: TRBJ2-7; D gene: TRBD2; CDR3 protein: CASSDIPGLASEQYF; CDR3 DNA: TGTGCCAGCAGTGATATTCCGGGACTAGCTTCCGAGCAGTACTTC
clone size: .; V gene: TRBV11-1; J gene: TRBJ1-4; D gene: .; CDR3 protein: CASSFAAGPNEKLFF; CDR3 DNA: TGTGCCAGCAGCTTCGCGGCAGGACCTAATGAAAAACTGTTTTTT
clone size: .; V gene: TRBV6-5; J gene: TRBJ2-5; D gene: TRBD2; CDR3 protein: CASRPLAGGHETQYF; CDR3 DNA: TGTGCCAGCAGACCTCTAGCGGGAGGGCACGAGACCCAGTACTTC
clone size: .; V gene: TRBV2; J gene: TRBJ1-3; D gene: .; CDR3 protein: CASSETGRRGTIYF; CDR3 DNA: TGTGCCAGCAGTGAAACGGGACGGCGCGGCACCATATATTTT
clone size: medium-sized; V gene: TRBV6-5; J gene: TRBJ1-6; D gene: TRBD1; CDR3 protein: CASSYSRTGDSPLHF; CDR3 DNA: TGTGCCAGCAGTTATAGTCGGACAGGGGATTCACCCCTCCACTTT
clone size: .; V gene: TRBV28; J gene: TRBJ2-3; D gene: TRBD1; CDR3 protein: CASSLGQGFTDTQYF; CDR3 DNA: TGTGCCAGCAGTCTGGGACAGGGGTTCACAGATACGCAGTATTTT
clone size: .; V gene: TRBV9; J gene: TRBJ2-1; D gene: TRBD2; CDR3 protein: CASSVDGLAEYNEQFF; CDR3 DNA: TGTGCCAGCAGCGTAGATGGACTAGCGGAGTACAATGAGCAGTTCTTC
clone size: .; V gene: TRBV5-4; J gene: TRBJ2-1; D gene: .; CDR3 protein: CASSLLGSPSLYNEQFF; CDR3 DNA: TGTGCCAGCAGCTTGCTAGGGTCCCCCTCCTTATACAATGAGCAGTTCTTC
clone size: .; V gene: TRBV12-5; J gene: TRBJ2-5; D gene: TRBD1; CDR3 protein: CASGLVRGHGETQYF; CDR3 DNA: TGTGCTAGTGGTTTGGTCAGGGGGCATGGGGAGACCCAGTACTTC
clone size: once; V gene: TRBV20-1; J gene: TRBJ1-4; D gene: .; CDR3 protein: CSARMEEKLFF; CDR3 DNA: TGCAGTGCTAGGATGGAAGAAAAACTGTTTTTT
clone size: few; V gene: TRBV28; J gene: TRBJ1-4; D gene: TRBD1; CDR3 protein: CASSSGQGAREKLFF; CDR3 DNA: TGTGCCAGCAGTTCCGGACAGGGAGCGCGTGAAAAACTGTTTTTT
clone size: .; V gene: TRBV6-5; J gene: TRBJ2-6; D gene: .; CDR3 protein: CASSYWGSGANVLTF; CDR3 DNA: TGTGCCAGCAGTTACTGGGGCTCTGGGGCCAACGTCCTGACTTTC
clone size: .; V gene: TRBV6-1; J gene: TRBJ1-1; D gene: TRBD1; CDR3 protein: CASTGDRRLNTEAFF; CDR3 DNA: TGTGCCAGCACCGGGGACAGAAGGTTGAACACTGAAGCTTTCTTT
clone size: once; V gene: TRBV29-1; J gene: TRBJ2-5; D gene: TRBD1; CDR3 protein: CSVDRDRDQETQYF; CDR3 DNA: TGCAGCGTTGATAGGGACAGGGACCAAGAGACCCAGTACTTC
clone size: .; V gene: TRBV19; J gene: TRBJ1-5; D gene: .; CDR3 protein: CASSISAGWDSNQPQHF; CDR3 DNA: TGTGCCAGTAGTATATCGGCAGGGTGGGATAGCAATCAGCCCCAGCATTTT
clone size: .; V gene: TRBV30; J gene: TRBJ2-4; D gene: .; CDR3 protein: CACGREAKNIQYF; CDR3 DNA: TGTGCCTGTGGCAGGGAAGCCAAAAACATTCAGTACTTC
clone size: .; V gene: TRBV6-6; J gene: TRBJ1-1; D gene: .; CDR3 protein: CASSYSQQNTEAFF; CDR3 DNA: TGTGCCAGCAGTTACTCACAGCAGAACACTGAAGCTTTCTTT
clone size: .; V gene: TRBV13; J gene: TRBJ2-1; D gene: TRBD2; CDR3 protein: CASSLYLRASGRSYNEQFF; CDR3 DNA: TGTGCCAGCAGCTTATATCTTAGGGCTAGCGGGAGATCCTACAATGAGCAGTTCTTC
clone size: .; V gene: TRBV18; J gene: TRBJ2-1; D gene: TRBD2; CDR3 protein: CASSGSGNEQFF; CDR3 DNA: TGTGCCAGCTCAGGTAGCGGGAATGAGCAGTTCTTC
clone size: .; V gene: TRBV19; J gene: TRBJ1-1; D gene: .; CDR3 protein: CASSDGGKGSTEAFF; CDR3 DNA: TGTGCCAGTAGTGACGGGGGCAAGGGGAGCACTGAAGCTTTCTTT
clone size: .; V gene: TRBV5-5; J gene: TRBJ1-3; D gene: .; CDR3 protein: CASSLGGNTIYF; CDR3 DNA: TGTGCCAGCAGCTTGGGTGGAAACACCATATATTTT
clone size: .; V gene: TRBV10-3; J gene: TRBJ2-1; D gene: TRBD1; CDR3 protein: CAISPGTGGKYNEQFF; CDR3 DNA: TGTGCCATCAGTCCCGGGACAGGGGGAAAATACAATGAGCAGTTCTTC
clone size: medium-sized; V gene: TRBV4-2; J gene: TRBJ2-5; D gene: TRBD2; CDR3 protein: CASSQGPAGAQETQYF; CDR3 DNA: TGTGCCAGCAGCCAAGGACCAGCGGGGGCCCAAGAGACCCAGTACTTC